Presented here are 27 T cell receptor beta chains from one specimen sequenced in a study of CD8+ T cells in alopecia areata. Documented treatment: oral pan-JAK inhibitor, 5-10 mg twice daily. Extraction of RNA preceded its reverse transcription into cDNA, which served as the sequencing template. Clones were read by immunoSEQ multiplex PCR, and TCRdb kept only the in-frame ones, dropping some. The sample lists 170,000 or so clones, 40% to 65% occurring once. The specimen comprised CD8+ T cells sorted from blood, sampled at week 24, from a patient treated with tofacitinib. The receptors derive from a human donor with alopecia areata.

The sample holds a few counts of this clone. V and J are TRBV4-3 and TRBJ2-5; D is possibly TRBD1 (5 bases). This CDR3 spans 15 amino acids. Germline V gives CDR1 LGHNA, CDR2 YSLEER. The V end was cut by 0 bases, the J end by 2 bases, with 10 bases between. Written as DNA, the CDR3 is TGCGCCAGCAGCCAAGATAGGGGCAGACAAGAGACCCAGTACTTC. Its translation: CASSQDRGRQETQYF.

With regard to this clone: Other DNA sequences in this sample translate to the same CDR3. This sequence joins TRBV30 and TRBJ2-2; perhaps D is TRBD1 or TRBD2 (5 bases each). The V end lost 0 bases, the J end lost 5 bases, and 7 bases lay between the germline ends. CDR1 GTSNPN and CDR2 SVGIG come from the germline V gene (reference sequence). This CDR3 contains 13 residues. The CDR3 nucleotides are TGTGCCTGGAGTGTTGGGGGAACCGGGGAGCTGTTTTTT. Its translation: CAWSVGGTGELFF.

This chain uses TRBV18 with TRBJ2-3, with unresolved D. The V and J ends lost 5 bases and 3 bases respectively, with 12 bases between them. Per germline, CDR1 KGHSH and CDR2 LQKENI. This CDR3 contains 14 residues. CDR3 loop: CASSLYRRTDTQYF. The CDR3 DNA is TGTGCCAGCTCATTGTACCGTCGGACAGATACGCAGTATTTT.

This clone was counted a single time. Other DNA sequences of this sample code for an identical CDR3. This chain links TRBV5-6 with TRBJ2-7; the match to TRBD1 covers 10 bases. The J segment lost 3 bases and the V segment lost 4 bases, leaving 4 bases of the junction unmatched. Germline V gene lookup returns CDR1 SGHDT and CDR2 YYEEEE. The CDR3 runs 14 residues. As DNA, the CDR3 is TGTGCCAGCAGCCCCGGGACAGGGGTCTACGAGCAGTACTTC. Encoded protein: CASSPGTGVYEQYF. Using reference TRBV5-6 and TRBJ2-7 for the parts outside the CDR3, the full variable domain is DAGVTQSPTHLIKTRGQQVTLRCSPKSGHDTVSWYQQALGQGPQFIFQYYEEEERQRGNFPDRFSGHQFPNYSSELNVNALLLGDSALYLCASSPGTGVYEQYFGPGTRLTVT.

The chain couples TRBV7-9 to TRBJ1-6; 10 positions agree with TRBD1. This CDR3 has 15 residues. Trimming removed 3 bases from V and 7 bases from J; junction bases left unmatched: 3. CDR1 and CDR2 from the germline V gene are SEHNR and FQNEAQ (reference sequence). The CDR3 nucleotides read TGTGCCAGCAGCTTGGACAGGGGGATGAATTCACCCCTCCACTTT. Encoded protein: CASSLDRGMNSPLHF.

The chain employs TRBV5-4 and TRBJ2-5; D gene uncertain. Looked up from germline, CDR1 is SGHNT and CDR2 is YYREEE (reference sequence). This CDR3 has 15 amino acids. Between the trimmed V and J ends, which lost 0 bases and 0 bases, there was a span of 9 bases. In DNA form, the CDR3 reads TGTGCCAGCAGCTTGGGGAGAAATTACCAAGAGACCCAGTACTTC. Its translation: CASSLGRNYQETQYF.

The chain has TRBV4-3 and TRBJ1-3, with D possibly TRBD1 on 6 matching bases. Trimming took off 2 bases at V and 0 bases at J, with 11 bases between the two ends. CDR3 length: 16 residues. CDR1 is LGHNA, CDR2 YSLEER, per germline. The CDR3 loop is CASSQNTGSSGNTIYF. The CDR3, as DNA: TGCGCCAGCAGCCAAAATACAGGGAGCTCTGGAAACACCATATATTTT.

This clone was counted only a few times. The CDR3 is CASSPWRQGLGSTEAFF. The CDR3 DNA reads TGTGCCAGCAGCCCGTGGCGGCAGGGGCTAGGTAGCACTGAAGCTTTCTTT. This rearrangement joins TRBV14 to TRBJ1-1; D perhaps matches TRBD1 (6 bases). Trimming took 4 bases from V and 4 from J, leaving 22 bases between them. The germline CDR1 and CDR2 sequences are SGHDN and FVKESK. CDR3 length: 17 amino acids.

In its sample, this clone was seen a few times. The chain has TRBV10-3 and TRBJ1-1; 8 nucleotides align to TRBD1. Germline CDR1 and CDR2: ENHRY and SYGVKD. V shed 6 bases, J shed 8 bases, and the junction held 5 bases outside the gene matches. CDR3 length: 12 residues. CDR3 in amino acids: CAIRGQGAEAFF. CDR3 coding DNA: TGTGCCATCAGAGGACAGGGAGCCGAAGCTTTCTTT.

V is TRBV25-1 and J is TRBJ1-6; D gene unclear. The V gene's germline CDR1 is MGHDK and CDR2 SYGVNS. Trimming cost V 3 bases and J 9 bases, with 6 bases left between them. The CDR3 totals 12 residues. CDR3 DNA sequence: TGTGCCAGCAGTGAGGGTAGTTCACCCCTCCACTTT. The encoded protein is CASSEGSSPLHF.

The J gene is TRBJ1-1, the V gene TRBV5-6, with no clear D. The CDR3 consists of 11 residues. V was cut by 2 bases and J by 11 bases, with 10 bases left in between. Germline CDR1 SGHDT, CDR2 YYEEEE. DNA of the CDR3: TGTGCCAGCAGCTTAGAGGGTGAGGCTTTCTTT. Its protein is CASSLEGEAFF.

J is TRBJ1-2 and V is TRBV29-1; D gene ambiguous. The CDR3 runs 12 residues. In germline, CDR1 is SQVTM, CDR2 ANQGSEA. Trimming took off 4 bases at V and 0 bases at J, with 6 bases between the two ends. For the CDR3, the DNA is TGCAGCGTTGTTCAGGCTAACTATGGCTACACCTTC. It codes for CSVVQANYGYTF.

In its sample, this clone was seen a few times. V usage is TRBV29-1 and J usage is TRBJ1-2, with TRBD1 matching over 9 bases. V trimming: 5 bases; J trimming: 4 bases; junction bases outside the gene matches: 8. The CDR3 totals 14 residues. Germline V CDR1 and CDR2: SQVTM, ANQGSEA. The CDR3 bases are TGCAGCGTTCACTGGACAGGGGATCGCTATGGCTACACCTTC. It is translated as CSVHWTGDRYGYTF.

The chain uses TRBV25-1 and TRBJ1-5; 12 bases are a match to TRBD1. CDR3 length: 14 amino acids. Germline V gene sequence: CDR1 MGHDK, CDR2 SYGVNS. J lost 5 bases, V lost 6 bases, and 2 bases had no gene match. CDR3 sequence (DNA): TGTGCCAGCAGAGGGACAGGGGGCGATCAGCCCCAGCATTTT. Protein: CASRGTGGDQPQHF.

This clone was counted a few times. This chain joins TRBV10-2 and TRBJ2-2; D not certain. Germline CDR1 WSHSY, CDR2 SAAADI. Trimming stripped 4 bases from V and 4 bases from J, with 13 bases between. The CDR3 is 15 amino acids. As DNA, the CDR3 is TGCGCCAGCAGTGGTCCCTCCTCTAGCACCGGGGAGCTGTTTTTT. It yields the protein CASSGPSSSTGELFF.

This clone turned up a few times. V is TRBV29-1 and J is TRBJ1-2; 10 nucleotides align to TRBD1. This CDR3 is 12 amino acids long. V was clipped by 6 bases and J by 6 bases; unmatched bases: 4. Per the germline V gene, CDR1 is SQVTM and CDR2 is ANQGSEA. The CDR3 nucleotides are TGCAGCGTCTCCGGGACAGGGGATGGCTACACCTTC. Translated, it gives CSVSGTGDGYTF.

The CDR3 coding sequence is TGCGCCAGCAGCCCCCTGGACAGGGATAGCACAGATACGCAGTATTTT. It encodes CASSPLDRDSTDTQYF. J is TRBJ2-3 and V is TRBV5-1; TRBD1 agrees at 8 bases. Germline V gene data show CDR1 as SGHRS and CDR2 as YFSETQ. There are 16 residues in the CDR3. J was trimmed by 0 bases and V by 4 bases; bases with no gene match: 7.

The chain combines TRBV29-1 with TRBJ2-7, with 7 bases that match TRBD1. Germline V CDR1 and CDR2: SQVTM, ANQGSEA. The CDR3 spans 13 residues. The J segment lost 4 bases and the V segment lost 7 bases, leaving 10 bases of the junction unmatched. For the CDR3, the DNA is TGCAGCGCCGGACAGGAAGGAAATTACGAGCAGTACTTC. Encoded protein: CSAGQEGNYEQYF.

The chain combines TRBV10-2 with TRBJ2-1; tentatively, D is TRBD2 (6 bases). There are 14 residues in the CDR3. V dropped 2 bases and J dropped 6 bases, with 11 bases sitting between them. CDR1 and CDR2 from the germline V gene are WSHSY and SAAADI. CDR3 region: CASSETSLSNEQFF. The CDR3 region has the DNA TGCGCCAGCAGTGAGACTAGCCTCTCCAATGAGCAGTTCTTC.

A few counts support this clone. The chain is built from TRBV29-1 and TRBJ2-7; 10 bases are shared with TRBD1. CDR3 length: 13 residues. V was pared by 7 bases and J by 1 base, with 4 bases of the junction left unmatched. Per the germline V gene, CDR1 is SQVTM and CDR2 is ANQGSEA. CDR3 in DNA: TGCAGCGGTAGACAGGGGGCTTCCTACGAGCAGTACTTC. Translation gives CSGRQGASYEQYF.

The chain is built from TRBV29-1 and TRBJ2-1; D remains unclear. Trimming left V 7 bases short and J 2 bases short, with 6 bases between. CDR3 size: 11 residues. Germline CDR1 and CDR2: SQVTM and ANQGSEA. The CDR3 is CSARTYNEQFF. The DNA for the CDR3 is TGCAGCGCCAGAACCTACAATGAGCAGTTCTTC.

CDR3 coding DNA: TGTGCCAGCAGCTTGAGCGGGGGCAGAAAGACCCAGTACTTC. This encodes CASSLSGGRKTQYF. This chain uses TRBV13 with TRBJ2-5, with 8 bases lining up with TRBD2. The germline V gene encodes CDR1 PRHDT and CDR2 FYEKMQ (reference sequence). The CDR3 sequence is 14 residues long. V lost 3 bases, J lost 6 bases, and 6 bases stayed unmatched.

This clone appeared once. The V and J genes are TRBV30 and TRBJ2-2; TRBD2 might be the D (5 bases). V dropped 2 bases and J dropped 2 bases, with 9 bases sitting between them. This CDR3 is built from 14 residues. The germline CDR1 and CDR2 sequences are GTSNPN and SVGIG (reference sequence). CDR3: CAWSSGLNTGELFF. As DNA, the CDR3 is TGTGCCTGGAGTTCAGGACTTAACACCGGGGAGCTGTTTTTT. Using reference TRBV30 and TRBJ2-2 for the parts outside the CDR3, the full variable domain is SQTIHQWPATLVQPVGSPLSLECTVEGTSNPNLYWYRQAAGRGLQLLFYSVGIGQISSEVPQNLSASRPQDRQFILSSKKLLLSDSGFYLCAWSSGLNTGELFFGEGSRLTVL.

The chain joins TRBV29-1 to TRBJ2-2, with unresolved D. CDR1 is SQVTM and CDR2 is ANQGSEA in the germline V gene. The V end lost 5 bases, the J end lost 6 bases, and 10 bases lay between the germline ends. The CDR3 sequence is 12 residues long. Written as DNA, the CDR3 is TGCAGCGTTCTAATTGGGCCCGGGGAGCTGTTTTTT. Encoded protein: CSVLIGPGELFF.

This clone was found a few times. V usage is TRBV29-1 and J usage is TRBJ2-3, with D perhaps being TRBD1 or TRBD2 (6 bases each). Germline V gene data show CDR1 as SQVTM and CDR2 as ANQGSEA. V shed 7 bases and J shed 4 bases, with 21 bases lying between them. This CDR3 is built from 15 residues. The CDR3: CSAELPGAPPDTQYF. CDR3 sequence (DNA): TGCAGCGCCGAACTTCCGGGGGCGCCTCCAGATACGCAGTATTTT.

This clone has more than one count but fewer than ten. The chain recombines TRBV6-5 with TRBJ2-1; TRBD2 agrees at 7 bases. Per the germline V gene, CDR1 is MNHEY and CDR2 is SVGAGI. V lost 0 bases and J lost 6; bases outside the gene matches: 2. The CDR3 has 14 amino acids. The CDR3 loop is CASSYSGLVNEQFF. The CDR3 DNA reads TGTGCCAGCAGTTACTCAGGACTAGTCAATGAGCAGTTCTTC.

This clone was found a few times. The chain joins TRBV2 to TRBJ2-3; D is ambiguous. V was clipped by 4 bases and J by 4 bases, with 12 bases between them. In germline, CDR1 is SNHLY, CDR2 FYNNEI. This CDR3 has 14 amino acids. As DNA, the CDR3 is TGTGCCAGCAGTGTGATCGGCCCGCCAGATACGCAGTATTTT. Its protein product is CASSVIGPPDTQYF.